This T cell receptor (beta chain) was documented in a study of Graves' ophthalmopathy and Graves' hyperthyroidism. Study results and limitations: The model predicted ophthalmopathy progression with 60% to 71% sensitivity and 72% to 85% specificity.

TCR beta CDR3 regions were amplified from RNA transcripts. An opening RT-PCR round employed HTBI primers and preceded a second-round multiplex PCR. From the multiplex PCR reads, TCRdb called clonotypes with MiXCR, one entry per CDR3 protein. The data contain a few hundred thousand distinct CDR3 sequences, roughly 20% of them singletons. Regarding this clonotype: Its matching antigen is unknown.

The CDR3 loop spans 12 amino acids. Trimming left V 3 bases short and J 1 base short, with 7 bases between. Germline CDR1 and CDR2: DFQATT and SNEGSKA (reference sequence). This chain links TRBV20-1 with TRBJ2-7, with D unresolved. The source is a young woman with stable Graves' hyperthyroidism. Specimen: peripheral blood. CDR3 DNA sequence: TGCAGTGCTAGTCAGTGGTCCTACGAGCAGTACTTC. Protein: CSASQWSYEQYF.